Listed below are T cell receptor beta chains from one sample, sequenced in a study of blood T cell repertoires in COVID-19. Libraries were prepared by immunoSEQ multiplex PCR; TCRdb keeps only in-frame clonotypes and omits some of them. The data hold about 160,000 clones, with under 80% observed a single time. Sequenced: peripheral blood. The receptors derive from a man between 65 and 85 years old with acute or convalescent COVID-19. Each CDR3 is given with its conserved first and last residue. A D gene is named only where the DNA matches it firmly. The size entry is marked missing in some rows and otherwise reads once, few, many or a size class.

TRBV5-1	TRBD2	TRBJ2-3	NA	CASSLTSGGGGDTQYF
TRBV18	NA	TRBJ2-2	NA	CASSPQSTQGLTGELFF
TRBV19	NA	TRBJ1-5	NA	CASTNVGVGSNQPQHF
TRBV5-1	NA	TRBJ1-1	NA	CASSLVFEGEAFF
TRBV5-6	NA	TRBJ2-7	once	CASSLAHRVWEQYF
TRBV2	NA	TRBJ2-2	NA	CASSEKRNTGELFF
TRBV6-5	TRBD1	TRBJ1-2	NA	CASSGQGAQGYTF
TRBV6-1	TRBD2	TRBJ2-5	once	CASSEVWASGYQETQYF
TRBV5-6	TRBD2	TRBJ2-3	NA	CASSFPSGYTDTQYF
TRBV23-1	TRBD1	TRBJ1-5	few	CASSQQKDRGHQPQHF
TRBV7-2	NA	TRBJ2-7	NA	CASSSSAGYEQYF
TRBV28	NA	TRBJ1-2	NA	CASTGGVTYGYTF
TRBV5-1	NA	TRBJ2-3	NA	CASSSPGLSTDTQYF
TRBV6-5	NA	TRBJ2-7	NA	CASSRDTTSYEQYF
TRBV28	TRBD1	TRBJ2-7	NA	CASSTANRGDEQYF
TRBV19	TRBD1	TRBJ2-3	NA	CASSPDRGLFTDTQYF
TRBV3-1/TRBV3-2	NA	TRBJ1-2	many	CASRRGTGYTF
TRBV15	NA	TRBJ2-7	NA	CATSRTVAGLERVEQYF
TRBV5-1	TRBD1	TRBJ2-5	NA	CASRTGTGRGETQYF
TRBV6-5	NA	TRBJ1-1	once	CASSFRSLVTEAFF
TRBV28	NA	TRBJ1-4	NA	CASSKGANEKLFF